Following are 10 T cell receptor beta chains from one sample sequenced in a study of shared clonotypes between healthy human individuals. TCRdb keeps only in-frame clones here, not all; method: immunoSEQ multiplex PCR. There are about 1,500,000 clones in the sample; 95% to 97% occur only once, and over 1% lies in the top ten. Sequenced material: naive CD4+ T cells sorted from blood. Subset given: CD45RA+ positively selected. These receptor sequences come from a man aged 30 to 39 in good health.

V is TRBV28 and J is TRBJ1-5; a weak D match, TRBD1 (6 bases). Per germline, CDR1 MDHEN and CDR2 SYDVKM. Between the trimmed V and J ends, which lost 8 bases and 6 bases, there was a span of 17 bases. The CDR3 runs 14 residues. CDR3 residues: CASAVGGQGQPQHF. The DNA of the CDR3 is TGTGCCAGCGCGGTAGGGGGGCAGGGTCAGCCCCAGCATTTT.

This chain connects TRBV28 to TRBJ2-1; D possibly corresponds to TRBD2 (6 bases). Trimming took 2 bases from V and 0 from J, leaving 8 bases between them. The CDR3 has 15 amino acids. The germline CDR1 and CDR2 sequences are MDHEN and SYDVKM. The CDR3 spells CASSLGGLSYNEQFF. The DNA of the CDR3 is TGTGCCAGCAGTTTAGGGGGACTCTCCTACAATGAGCAGTTCTTC.

The chain couples TRBV5-6 to TRBJ1-2, with unresolved D. V shed 4 bases and J shed 6 bases, with 10 bases lying between them. This CDR3 contains 12 residues. In germline, CDR1 is SGHDT, CDR2 YYEEEE. The CDR3 loop is CASSKRLDGYTF. Written as DNA, the CDR3 is TGTGCCAGCAGCAAACGACTGGATGGCTACACCTTC. Combining the CDR3 with reference TRBV5-6 and TRBJ1-2 gives the whole variable domain DAGVTQSPTHLIKTRGQQVTLRCSPKSGHDTVSWYQQALGQGPQFIFQYYEEEERQRGNFPDRFSGHQFPNYSSELNVNALLLGDSALYLCASSKRLDGYTFGSGTRLTVV.

The genes are TRBV19 and TRBJ1-5, with TRBD1 matching over 10 bases. Trimming removed 3 bases from V and 3 bases from J; junction bases left unmatched: 8. The germline V gene has CDR1 LNHDA and CDR2 SQIVND (reference sequence). This CDR3 is built from 17 residues. For the CDR3, the DNA is TGTGCCAGTAGTATTGCCCGAGACAGGGGGCTCAATCAGCCCCAGCATTTT. It encodes CASSIARDRGLNQPQHF.

The rearrangement uses TRBV7-8 and TRBJ1-1, with TRBD1 identical over 12 bases. This CDR3 is 19 amino acids long. Trimming took 0 bases from V and 4 from J; bases not matched to a gene: 12. Looked up from germline, CDR1 is SGHVS and CDR2 is FQNEAQ. The chain's CDR3 is CASSLAVWDRGRRGTEAFF. CDR3 nucleotides: TGTGCCAGCAGCTTAGCTGTCTGGGACAGGGGGCGCCGGGGCACTGAAGCTTTCTTT.

This chain's CDR3 is CASSFTSGSSTDTQYF. For the CDR3, the DNA is TGTGCCAGCAGCTTTACTAGCGGGAGTAGCACAGATACGCAGTATTTT. This chain links TRBV7-2 with TRBJ2-3, with 11 positions matching TRBD2. Germline CDR1 and CDR2: SGHTA and FQGNSA. The junction had 2 bases not matched to a gene; V was cut back by 3 bases and J by 0 bases. This CDR3 spans 16 amino acids.

The rearrangement joins TRBV6-6 to TRBJ2-5; TRBD1 is a possible D gene (6 bases). CDR3 length: 15 amino acids. V was shortened by 6 bases and J by 1 base, with 15 bases between the two germline ends. CDR1 and CDR2 from the germline V gene are MNHNY and SVGAGI (reference sequence). CDR3 nucleotide sequence: TGTGCCAGCAGCAAAATTCAAGGGGGCCAAGAGACCCAGTACTTC. Protein product: CASSKIQGGQETQYF.

The chain joins TRBV14 to TRBJ2-7, with D possibly being TRBD1 (6 bases). The CDR3 sequence is 15 residues long. Deletions cut 1 base from V and 0 bases from J, with 10 bases between. The germline V gene has CDR1 SGHDN and CDR2 FVKESK. The CDR3 loop reads CASSQGGRSSYEQYF. The CDR3 DNA is TGTGCCAGCAGCCAAGGGGGGCGTAGCTCCTACGAGCAGTACTTC. The whole variable domain, remainder taken from reference TRBV14 and TRBJ2-7, is EAGVTQFPSHSVIEKGQTVTLRCDPISGHDNLYWYRRVMGKEIKFLLHFVKESKQDESGMPNNRFLAERTGGTYSTLKVQPAELEDSGVYFCASSQGGRSSYEQYFGPGTRLTVT.

This clone was recorded once. The V gene is TRBV7-2, the J gene TRBJ2-1; 9 positions agree with TRBD1. The CDR3 is 14 amino acids. Germline loops: CDR1 SGHTA, CDR2 FQGNSA. V dropped 4 bases and J dropped 8; count of bases not matched to a gene: 6. The chain's CDR3 is CASSYRGPGDEQFF. The CDR3 bases are TGTGCCAGCAGCTACAGGGGGCCGGGAGATGAGCAGTTCTTC.

The V gene is TRBV11-2, the J gene TRBJ2-3; D unresolved. With 5 bases removed from V and 7 bases from J, the gap between germline ends came to 13 bases. The CDR3 extends over 13 amino acids. Germline lookup yields CDR1 SGHAT and CDR2 FQNNGV. The CDR3 DNA is TGTGCCAGCAGCCGTATTGGCGGTAATACGCAGTATTTT. It is translated as CASSRIGGNTQYF. Complete variable domain (other parts from reference TRBV11-2 and TRBJ2-3): EAGVAQSPRYKIIEKRQSVAFWCNPISGHATLYWYQQILGQGPKLLIQFQNNGVVDDSQLPKDRFSAERLKGVDSTLKIQPAKLEDSAVYLCASSRIGGNTQYFGPGTRLTVL.